This T cell receptor beta chain was retrieved from a study of siplizumab effects on memory and regulatory T cells. TCRdb keeps only in-frame clones here, not all; method: immunoSEQ multiplex PCR. The profile shows around 110,000 clones, approximately 94% of them singletons. Source material: non-Treg CD4+ T cells sorted from blood. This receptor was obtained from a human donor in good health.

The CDR3 loop is CASSLWDQPQHF. The CDR3 bases are TGTGCCAGCAGCTTATGGGATCAGCCCCAGCATTTT. The chain couples TRBV5-8 to TRBJ1-5; D gene uncertain. The CDR3 totals 12 residues. V lost 2 bases to trimming and J lost 5 bases, with 5 bases between them. In germline, CDR1 is SGHTS, CDR2 YDEGEE.